The 20 T cell receptor beta chains given below trace back to one sample, sequenced in a study of OX40 agonist ivuxolimab in advanced cancers. The method was immunoSEQ multiplex PCR; TCRdb's version includes in-frame clones alone and lacks a portion of them. This table has about 46,000 clones, 88% appearing once. The sequencing used CD4+ or CD8+ T cells sorted from blood, collected in a trial of the OX40 agonist ivuxolimab. The receptors shown here come from an adult with an advanced solid tumor such as melanoma, head and neck, liver or kidney cancer.

This clone was seen just once. The rearrangement joins TRBV23-1 to TRBJ2-1; 8 bases are a match to TRBD2. TRBV23-1 is assigned to the ORF class and has an uncertain function. V was clipped by 2 bases and J by 9 bases; unmatched bases: 12. This CDR3 is 16 amino acids long. CDR3 bases: TGCGCCAGCAGTCAAGGCACCCCGCGGGGGGAAGGTGAGCAGTTCTTC. As protein: CASSQGTPRGEGEQFF.

This clone was seen more than once but under ten times. This chain connects TRBV10-2 to TRBJ1-2; D gene uncertain. With 4 bases removed from V and 5 bases from J, the gap between germline ends came to 8 bases. This CDR3 has 12 amino acids. From germline, CDR1 is WSHSY and CDR2 SAAADI. CDR3 loop: CASSAGAYGYTF. As DNA, the CDR3 is TGCGCCAGCAGTGCGGGAGCTTATGGCTACACCTTC.

This clone appeared a few times. V usage is TRBV6-5 and J usage is TRBJ1-6; no clear D gene. The ends were cut back, 0 bases at V and 4 bases at J, with 7 bases in the middle. Germline-derived CDR1 and CDR2 are MNHEY and SVGAGI. The CDR3 totals 15 residues. The CDR3 DNA is TGTGCCAGCAGTTACTCGGTTCCTTATAATTCACCCCTCCACTTT. It translates to CASSYSVPYNSPLHF.

The CDR3 loop is CASSLMSGDSGTLHF. Here the CDR3 DNA reads TGCGCCAGCAGCTTGATGTCAGGGGACTCAGGAACCCTCCACTTT. The chain employs TRBV5-1 and TRBJ1-6, with D possibly TRBD1 on 6 matching bases. Per germline, CDR1 SGHRS and CDR2 YFSETQ. V was trimmed by 1 base and J by 14 bases, leaving 19 bases between them. This CDR3 contains 15 residues.

The rearrangement uses TRBV7-8 and TRBJ1-1; the D gene is possibly TRBD1 (5 bases). V lost 5 bases and J 8 bases, leaving 9 bases between the germline ends. Germline assignment: CDR1 SGHVS and CDR2 FQNEAQ. The CDR3 length is 11 residues. CDR3 DNA sequence: TGTGCCAGCAGCCGGACAAAAGAAGCTTTCTTT. Its translation is CASSRTKEAFF.

This chain links TRBV5-5 with TRBJ1-1; D not resolved. Germline V gene sequence: CDR1 SGHKS, CDR2 YYEKEE (reference sequence). The CDR3 length is 14 residues. The V end was cut by 0 bases, the J end by 3 bases, with 9 bases between. The CDR3 region has the DNA TGTGCCAGCAGCTTGGTTCAAGGGCACACTGAAGCTTTCTTT. It is translated as CASSLVQGHTEAFF.

This chain links TRBV9 with TRBJ2-3; unclear D gene. Germline V gives CDR1 SGDLS, CDR2 YYNGEE. This CDR3 is 15 amino acids long. The V end was cut by 3 bases, the J end by 1 base, with 12 bases between. DNA for the CDR3: TGTGCCAGCAGCGGAACGCGGAGAGGCACAGATACGCAGTATTTT. It codes for CASSGTRRGTDTQYF.

J is TRBJ1-5 and V is TRBV6-1; a weak D match, TRBD1 (6 bases). CDR3 length: 14 residues. The V and J ends lost 4 bases and 2 bases respectively, with 9 bases between them. From germline, CDR1 is MNHNS and CDR2 SASEGT. In DNA, the CDR3 is TGTGCCAGCAGTGCTGAGGGGGGCAATCAGCCCCAGCATTTT. Its translation is CASSAEGGNQPQHF.

The chain is built from TRBV4-3 and TRBJ1-2; tentative D call: TRBD1 (6 bases). CDR1 is LGHNA, CDR2 YSLEER, per germline. Trimming shortened V by 2 bases and J by 8 bases, and 15 bases separated the two germline ends. This CDR3 is built from 14 residues. CDR3 in DNA: TGCGCCAGCAGCCAAAACAGGGACGGGGGAGGCTACACCTTC. Residues: CASSQNRDGGGYTF.

The J gene is TRBJ1-5, the V gene TRBV28, with TRBD1 matching 7 bases. Germline values: CDR1 MDHEN, CDR2 SYDVKM. The CDR3 sequence is 16 residues long. V shed 10 bases and J 0 bases; nucleotides not matched to a gene: 12. The chain's CDR3 is CATGPGQRYSNQPQHF. Here the CDR3 DNA reads TGTGCCACTGGACCGGGACAGCGATATAGCAATCAGCCCCAGCATTTT.

In its sample, this clone was seen once. V and J are TRBV19 and TRBJ2-5; 8 bases align to TRBD2. The V gene end was trimmed by 3 bases and the J gene end by 5 bases; junction bases not matched to a gene: 14. CDR1 is LNHDA and CDR2 is SQIVND in the germline V gene (reference sequence). The CDR3 sequence is 17 residues long. The CDR3 region is CASSIQGGLAAQETQYF. The CDR3, as DNA: TGTGCCAGTAGTATTCAAGGAGGACTAGCAGCTCAGGAGACCCAGTACTTC.

The chain uses TRBV7-2 and TRBJ1-1; TRBD1 agrees at 7 bases. In germline, CDR1 is SGHTA, CDR2 FQGNSA. With V trimmed by 5 bases and J by 5 bases, 8 bases remained unmatched. The length of the CDR3 is 14 residues. CDR3 sequence (DNA): TGTGCCAGCAGCCCCTGGGAGGGGGCGACTGAAGCTTTCTTT. Its translation: CASSPWEGATEAFF. The full variable domain, its missing parts supplied by reference TRBV7-2 and TRBJ1-1, is GAGVSQSPSNKVTEKGKDVELRCDPISGHTALYWYRQSLGQGLEFLIYFQGNSAPDKSGLPSDRFSAERTGGSVSTLTIQRTQQEDSAVYLCASSPWEGATEAFFGQGTRLTVV.

This chain joins TRBV7-9 and TRBJ1-4; TRBD1 matches at 9 bases. Germline loops: CDR1 SEHNR, CDR2 FQNEAQ (reference sequence). With V trimmed by 5 bases and J by 7 bases, 5 bases remained unmatched. This CDR3 contains 14 residues. For the CDR3, the DNA is TGTGCCAGCAGCCTGGGACAGGGCCTTGAAAAACTGTTTTTT. Protein product: CASSLGQGLEKLFF.

The J gene is TRBJ1-2, the V gene TRBV7-9; TRBD1 aligns across 8 bases. V lost 4 bases and J lost 5; bases outside the gene matches: 9. CDR3 size: 15 residues. Germline V lookup: CDR1 SEHNR, CDR2 FQNEAQ (reference sequence). CDR3 amino acids: CASSSPDRALYGYTF. CDR3 DNA: TGTGCCAGCAGCTCCCCGGACAGGGCACTATATGGCTACACCTTC.

The chain recombines TRBV5-4 with TRBJ2-1; TRBD2 matches at 10 bases. The junction had 7 bases not matched to a gene; V was cut back by 1 base and J by 6 bases. Germline V gene lookup returns CDR1 SGHNT and CDR2 YYREEE (reference sequence). This CDR3 has 16 amino acids. The CDR3 reads CASSLLLSGRGNEQFF. CDR3 in DNA: TGTGCCAGCAGCTTGCTTTTGAGCGGGAGGGGCAATGAGCAGTTCTTC. The whole variable domain, remainder taken from reference TRBV5-4 and TRBJ2-1, is ETGVTQSPTHLIKTRGQQVTLRCSSQSGHNTVSWYQQALGQGPQFIFQYYREEENGRGNFPPRFSGLQFPNYSSELNVNALELDDSALYLCASSLLLSGRGNEQFFGPGTRLTVL.

This clone was seen only once. The J gene is TRBJ2-1, the V gene TRBV6-1; 7 bases map to TRBD2. Trimming took 4 bases from V and 4 from J; bases not matched to a gene: 4. This CDR3 is 14 amino acids long. Per the germline V gene, CDR1 is MNHNS and CDR2 is SASEGT. CDR3 amino acids: CASSASSGYNEQFF. As DNA, the CDR3 is TGTGCCAGCAGTGCATCTAGCGGTTACAATGAGCAGTTCTTC.

The chain joins TRBV19 to TRBJ1-5, with 9 bases matching TRBD1. Unmatched junction bases numbered 12, after V lost 9 bases and J lost 0 bases. There are 17 residues in the CDR3. The germline CDR1 and CDR2 sequences are LNHDA and SQIVND (reference sequence). The DNA for the CDR3 is TGTGCCAGCTCCCCGGGACAGGGACTTTATAGCAATCAGCCCCAGCATTTT. Its translation: CASSPGQGLYSNQPQHF.

Concerning this clone itself: The germline gene is not matched at one end of the junction; a read error may be the cause. The V gene is TRBV7-7, the J gene TRBJ2-3; D not resolved. This CDR3 has 13 residues. The germline CDR1 and CDR2 sequences are SSHAT and FNYEAQ (reference sequence). This CDR3 is CASSRHRSDTQYF. The CDR3 region has the DNA TGTGCTAGCAGCCGTCATCGGTCAGATACGCAGTATTTT.

The chain joins TRBV7-9 to TRBJ1-2; D remains ambiguous. Germline values: CDR1 SEHNR, CDR2 FQNEAQ (reference sequence). This CDR3 is 14 amino acids long. Trimming stripped 1 base from V and 3 bases from J, with 9 bases between. The CDR3 is CASSLGAPHYGYTF. In DNA, the CDR3 is TGTGCCAGCAGCTTAGGCGCACCCCACTATGGCTACACCTTC. Based on the CDR3 plus reference TRBV7-9 and TRBJ1-2, the full variable domain is DTGVSQNPRHKITKRGQNVTFRCDPISEHNRLYWYRQTLGQGPEFLTYFQNEAQLEKSRLLSDRFSAERPKGSFSTLEIQRTEQGDSAMYLCASSLGAPHYGYTFGSGTRLTVV.

The rearrangement uses TRBV9 and TRBJ2-7, with D unresolved. V was cut by 0 bases and J by 3 bases, with 7 bases left in between. The CDR3 consists of 13 residues. Germline values: CDR1 SGDLS, CDR2 YYNGEE. The CDR3 DNA reads TGTGCCAGCAGCGTAGTAGATGGCTACGAGCAGTACTTC. The encoded protein is CASSVVDGYEQYF.